This passage covers 2 T cell receptor beta chains from one sample sequenced in a study of early stage breast cancer tumors. Measured with immunoSEQ multiplex PCR; TCRdb has only the in-frame clones, and not every one. The table includes about 70,000 clones, 80% detected once. Specimen: blood. These receptors were taken from a person in their 40s with breast cancer.

The chain couples TRBV9 to TRBJ1-1; no firm D call. The germline CDR1 and CDR2 sequences are SGDLS and YYNGEE. V was pared by 1 base and J by 1 base, with 8 bases between. The CDR3 consists of 14 residues. CDR3 amino acids: CASSVQAANTEAFF. The CDR3 DNA follows: TGTGCCAGCAGCGTACAGGCAGCGAACACTGAAGCTTTCTTT.

This rearrangement joins TRBV9 to TRBJ1-4; 8 positions agree with TRBD1. The CDR3 is 15 residues long. Germline V lookup: CDR1 SGDLS, CDR2 YYNGEE. Trimming removed 0 bases from V and 7 bases from J; junction bases left unmatched: 5. CDR3 region: CASSVAQGASEKLFF. CDR3 in DNA: TGTGCCAGCAGCGTAGCTCAGGGGGCAAGTGAAAAACTGTTTTTT. Supplemented by reference TRBV9 and TRBJ1-4, the full variable domain reads DSGVTQTPKHLITATGQRVTLRCSPRSGDLSVYWYQQSLDQGLQFLIQYYNGEERAKGNILERFSAQQFPDLHSELNLSSLELGDSALYFCASSVAQGASEKLFFGSGTQLSVL.